This TCR beta chain was sequenced for a study of shared clonotypes between healthy human individuals. The CDR3 runs 14 residues. The junction had 4 bases not matched to a gene; V was cut back by 4 bases and J by 5 bases. The V gene's germline CDR1 is ENHRY and CDR2 SYGVKD. Positively selected for CCR7, the CD45RO-negative cells used as naive CD8 cells excluded terminally differentiated effector memory CD45RA+ cells. Some clones are missing from TCRdb's copy, which holds only in-frame ones; the method was immunoSEQ multiplex PCR. The repertoire holds millions of clones, with roughly 94% as singletons.

The sample taken for sequencing was naive CD8+ T cells sorted from blood. This TCR came from a man younger than 30 in good health. This chain joins TRBV10-3 and TRBJ2-3, with TRBD1 matching 9 bases. Here the CDR3 reads CAISVGQGRDTQYF. The CDR3 DNA is TGTGCCATCAGTGTAGGACAGGGGAGAGATACGCAGTATTTT.